The 24 T cell receptor beta chains presented below share a single source sample, sequenced in a study of response to subunit inactivated influenza vaccine. TCRdb used MiXCR to reprocess the RT-PCR reads, holding one entry per CDR3 protein. Here the sample spans 800,000 or so distinct CDR3 sequences, roughly 20% being singletons. Material: PBMCs from blood, obtained more than 4 days after vaccination. Receptors originate from a man over 45 who received an inactivated influenza vaccine.

This clonotype was picked up a small number of times. The V and J genes are TRBV11-2 and TRBJ2-5; D is uncertain. The germline V and J ends were trimmed by 2 bases and 4 bases, with 5 bases remaining between them. CDR1 and CDR2 (germline): SGHAT, FQNNGV. The CDR3 totals 12 residues. CDR3: CASSLHAETQYF. DNA of the CDR3: TGTGCCAGCAGCTTACATGCAGAGACCCAGTACTTC.

This rearrangement joins TRBV20-1 to TRBJ1-6; 9 nucleotides align to TRBD1. This CDR3 region has 15 residues. The junction had 7 bases not matched to a gene; V was cut back by 3 bases and J by 7 bases. The germline gives CDR1 DFQATT, CDR2 SNEGSKA (reference sequence). The CDR3: CSARTQGAGNSPLHF. The CDR3, as DNA: TGCAGTGCTAGGACACAGGGGGCTGGAAATTCACCCCTCCACTTT.

The chain combines TRBV5-1 with TRBJ1-2; no definite D call. Looked up from germline, CDR1 is SGHRS and CDR2 is YFSETQ. Trimming stripped 0 bases from V and 4 bases from J, with 16 bases between. CDR3 size: 16 residues. CDR3 in amino acids: CASSLAAGWGSYGYTF. DNA for the CDR3: TGCGCCAGCAGCTTGGCGGCAGGTTGGGGAAGCTATGGCTACACCTTC.

This clonotype was counted between two and nine times. CDR3 protein: CASSLAVGMGEQYF. CDR3 in DNA: TGCGCCAGCAGCTTGGCCGTAGGGATGGGTGAGCAGTACTTC. The chain employs TRBV5-1 and TRBJ2-7; D is unclear. Trimming took off 0 bases at V and 7 bases at J, with 14 bases between the two ends. Germline values: CDR1 SGHRS, CDR2 YFSETQ. The CDR3 extends over 14 amino acids.

This clonotype showed up just a few times. The chain has TRBV5-1 and TRBJ1-1, with 7 bases fitting TRBD1. The trim removed 5 bases at V and 0 bases at J, leaving 7 bases unmatched. CDR1 and CDR2 from the germline V gene are SGHRS and YFSETQ. The CDR3 loop spans 15 amino acids. CDR3: CASRQGSRMNTEAFF. The CDR3 bases are TGCGCCAGCAGACAGGGGAGCAGGATGAACACTGAAGCTTTCTTT.

This chain joins TRBV7-2 and TRBJ2-7, with D hard to call. CDR1 and CDR2 (germline): SGHTA, FQGNSA. V gave up 6 bases and J gave up 1 base, with 13 bases separating them. The CDR3 is 14 residues long. The CDR3 DNA reads as TGTGCCAGCAGAAAAAGTGCAGTTTCCTACGAGCAGTACTTC. It specifies CASRKSAVSYEQYF.

A few counts support this clonotype. An end of the junction does not agree with germline; a read error may underlie this. This chain links TRBV7-8 with TRBJ2-3; 9 nucleotides align to TRBD2. The length of the CDR3 is 15 residues. The germline V gene encodes CDR1 SGHVS and CDR2 FQNEAQ. The CDR3 DNA follows: TGTGCCAGCAGCCTAGCGGGAACCACTACAGATACGCAGTATTTT. It codes for CASSLAGTTTDTQYF.

This clonotype came up many times. V and J are TRBV2 and TRBJ2-5; TRBD2 matches at 9 bases. The CDR3 extends over 13 amino acids. Germline assignment: CDR1 SNHLY and CDR2 FYNNEI. The V gene end was trimmed by 6 bases and the J gene end by 3 bases; junction bases not matched to a gene: 2. Here the CDR3 reads CASRRLAEETQYF. As DNA, the CDR3 is TGTGCCAGCAGAAGACTAGCGGAAGAGACCCAGTACTTC.

The J gene is TRBJ2-7, the V gene TRBV6-5; D possibly uses TRBD1 or TRBD2 (5 bases each). The germline gives CDR1 MNHEY, CDR2 SVGAGI. The CDR3 runs to 14 residues. Trimming shortened V by 2 bases and J by 6 bases, and 14 bases separated the two germline ends. CDR3: CASSYPRGPGEQYF. The CDR3 nucleotides are TGTGCCAGCAGTTACCCACGGGGCCCGGGCGAGCAGTACTTC.

This clonotype has just a few counts. The chain links TRBV5-1 to TRBJ1-4, with TRBD1 matching 8 bases. The V and J ends lost 0 bases and 7 bases, in that order; junction bases with no gene match: 2. The germline V gene encodes CDR1 SGHRS and CDR2 YFSETQ. The CDR3 contains 14 residues. The CDR3 coding sequence is TGCGCCAGCAGCTTGGACAGGGGGAGTGAAAAACTGTTTTTT. Translation: CASSLDRGSEKLFF.

In its sample, this clonotype was seen a few times. The chain joins TRBV9 to TRBJ2-1, with 11 bases matching TRBD2. Germline lookup yields CDR1 SGDLS and CDR2 YYNGEE. CDR3 length equals 16 residues. V lost 2 bases to trimming and J lost 9 bases; unmatched junction nucleotides: 10. The CDR3 region is CASSVEGTSGRGEQFF. As DNA, the CDR3 is TGTGCCAGCAGCGTGGAAGGGACTAGCGGTAGAGGTGAGCAGTTCTTC. The whole variable domain, filled in from reference TRBV9 and TRBJ2-1, reads DSGVTQTPKHLITATGQRVTLRCSPRSGDLSVYWYQQSLDQGLQFLIQYYNGEERAKGNILERFSAQQFPDLHSELNLSSLELGDSALYFCASSVEGTSGRGEQFFGPGTRLTVL.

This clonotype was counted a few times. The gene calls are TRBV4-3 and TRBJ2-3; D possibly corresponds to TRBD2 (5 bases). The CDR3 is 14 amino acids. Germline-derived CDR1 and CDR2 are LGHNA and YSLEER. V lost 0 bases to trimming and J lost 3 bases, with 7 bases between them. CDR3 in DNA: TGCGCCAGCAGCCAAGATGAGGGAACAGATACGCAGTATTTT. Its translation is CASSQDEGTDTQYF.

The gene calls are TRBV18 and TRBJ2-1; 11 positions match TRBD2. Per germline, CDR1 KGHSH and CDR2 LQKENI. V was pared by 3 bases and J by 4 bases, with 8 bases of the junction left unmatched. The CDR3 length is 17 residues. CDR3 protein: CASSPSGTSGTYNEQFF. For the CDR3, the DNA is TGTGCCAGCTCACCTTCCGGGACTAGCGGAACATACAATGAGCAGTTCTTC.

The CDR3, as DNA: TGTGCCACCAGCAGAGATCTTAAGCGGCTCTCCTACGAGCAGTACTTC. Translation gives CATSRDLKRLSYEQYF. The V call is TRBV15, the J call TRBJ2-7; possible D gene TRBD2, 5 bases. Germline V gene lookup returns CDR1 LNHNV and CDR2 YYDKDF (reference sequence). Trimming pared 0 bases from V and 0 bases from J, leaving 12 bases between. This CDR3 comprises 16 residues.

The chain has TRBV24-1 and TRBJ2-1, with D perhaps matching TRBD1 (6 bases). Germline V gives CDR1 KGHDR, CDR2 SFDVKD. The V end lost 5 bases, the J end lost 4 bases, and 14 bases lay between the germline ends. The CDR3 covers 15 residues. The DNA for the CDR3 is TGTGCCACCAGTGGCTTACAGGGTCCTTACAATGAGCAGTTCTTC. Translated, it gives CATSGLQGPYNEQFF.

For the CDR3, the DNA is TGTGCCAGCAGTGTTTCGGGACTAGATAAGCCCAAGTTCTTC. Its protein is CASSVSGLDKPKFF. The chain couples TRBV2 to TRBJ2-1; 8 nucleotides agree with TRBD2. Losses at the gene ends were 4 bases for V and 14 bases for J; bases not matched to a gene: 13. The CDR3 loop spans 14 amino acids. The germline V gene has CDR1 SNHLY and CDR2 FYNNEI.

This clonotype has just a few counts. The V and J genes are TRBV6-1 and TRBJ1-2; perhaps TRBD1 as D (5 bases). Trimming shortened V by 6 bases and J by 4 bases, and 15 bases separated the two germline ends. The CDR3 has 14 residues. The germline CDR1 and CDR2 sequences are MNHNS and SASEGT. CDR3 DNA sequence: TGTGCCAGCAGAGGTCAGGGAAGGATCTATGGCTACACCTTC. Amino acid sequence: CASRGQGRIYGYTF.

A few counts support this clonotype. This chain joins TRBV4-2 and TRBJ1-3, with D unclear. The CDR3 extends over 14 amino acids. Deletions cut 5 bases from V and 8 bases from J, with 16 bases between. The germline gives CDR1 LGHNA, CDR2 YNFKEQ. DNA for the CDR3: TGTGCCAGCAGCTCCCGATCCGATGGCGACACCATATATTTT. This gives the protein CASSSRSDGDTIYF.

In its sample, this clonotype was seen many times. The genes are TRBV5-1 and TRBJ2-3; TRBD2 is a possible D gene (5 bases). Germline CDR1 SGHRS, CDR2 YFSETQ. The CDR3 sequence is 14 residues long. Deletions cut 0 bases from V and 4 bases from J, with 9 bases between. The CDR3 region has the DNA TGCGCCAGCAGCTTGGCAAGAGCGGCAGATACGCAGTATTTT. Protein product: CASSLARAADTQYF.

This clonotype was observed at least ten times. V gene TRBV5-1 combines with J gene TRBJ2-3; the match to TRBD1 covers 8 bases. The CDR3 covers 15 residues. Trimming cost V 4 bases and J 2 bases; bases outside gene matches: 6. Looked up from germline, CDR1 is SGHRS and CDR2 is YFSETQ. DNA of the CDR3: TGCGCCAGCAGCACTCAGGGGGCGTACACAGATACGCAGTATTTT. This gives the protein CASSTQGAYTDTQYF.

This clonotype was picked up a small number of times. This chain uses TRBV27 with TRBJ2-7, with 8 bases fitting TRBD1. The germline V gene has CDR1 MNHEY and CDR2 SMNVEV (reference sequence). The CDR3 is 14 residues long. Trimming removed 7 bases from V and 5 bases from J; junction bases left unmatched: 10. The CDR3 region has the DNA TGTGCCAGCACCCGGACAGGGAGAATCGACGAGCAGTACTTC. Residues: CASTRTGRIDEQYF.

This clonotype came up many times. This chain links TRBV7-8 with TRBJ2-1; D remains ambiguous. Germline V CDR1 and CDR2: SGHVS, FQNEAQ. The CDR3 totals 13 residues. V lost 7 bases and J lost 6, with 13 bases in between. This CDR3 reads CASTYVGSNEQFF. As DNA, the CDR3 is TGTGCCAGCACCTACGTCGGCAGCAATGAGCAGTTCTTC. The variable domain in full, with the rest retrieved from reference TRBV7-8 and TRBJ2-1, is GAGVSQSPRYKVAKRGQDVALRCDPISGHVSLFWYQQALGQGPEFLTYFQNEAQLDKSGLPSDRFFAERPEGSVSTLKIQRTQQEDSAVYLCASTYVGSNEQFFGPGTRLTVL.

The chain is built from TRBV23-1 and TRBJ2-1; TRBD2 might be the D (5 bases). TRBV23-1 is labeled an ORF, and its function is uncertain. Deletions cut 0 bases from V and 7 bases from J, with 7 bases between. The CDR3 totals 13 residues. In nucleotides, the CDR3 is TGCGCCAGCAGTCAATCAGGCGGGAATGAGCAGTTCTTC. This encodes CASSQSGGNEQFF.

This clonotype was observed a handful of times. The chain links TRBV27 to TRBJ2-1, with D unclear. Trimming left V 1 base short and J 4 bases short, with 14 bases between. The CDR3 is 16 amino acids. Germline V gene sequence: CDR1 MNHEY, CDR2 SMNVEV (reference sequence). CDR3 protein: CASSLFNSGPYNEQFF. Here the CDR3 DNA reads TGTGCCAGCAGTTTATTTAACTCCGGGCCATACAATGAGCAGTTCTTC.